This T cell receptor beta chain was documented in a study of T cells after yellow fever vaccination. Germline loops: CDR1 SGDLS, CDR2 YYNGEE. With 0 bases clipped from V and 0 bases from J, the junction kept 8 bases outside the gene matches. CDR3 length: 18 amino acids. Via MiXCR, TCRdb re-called the 5' RACE reads, giving one row per CDR3 protein. The sample contains about 500,000 distinct CDR3 sequences, less than 20% of which appear only once. The TCR was taken from a man aged 18 to 35 who received the YFV17D yellow fever vaccine. J is TRBJ2-3 and V is TRBV9, with 9 bases identical to TRBD2. Sample: PBMCs, taken 5 days after the first yellow fever vaccination. The CDR3 loop is CASSVEGGGASSTDTQYF. The CDR3 DNA follows: TGTGCCAGCAGCGTAGAGGGCGGGGGGGCATCTAGCACAGATACGCAGTATTTT.